This T cell receptor beta chain was captured by sequencing in a study of T-cell reconstitution after alpha-beta-depleted transplantation in children. V was clipped by 3 bases and J by 6 bases, with 13 bases between them. This CDR3 region has 14 residues. Overall study findings and caveats: Among T cells one year after transplant, newly produced cells accounted for most counts and diversity.

Points on this clonotype: Its cognate antigen is unknown.

Unique molecular identifiers were used in preparing the TCRbeta library. TCRdb itself ran the PCR reads through MiXCR, one entry per CDR3 protein. The sample has fewer than 450,000 distinct CDR3 sequences; 15% to 20% are singletons. The source of this sequence is a male patient between 2 and 9 years old who had a stem cell transplant for acute lymphoblastic leukemia, so the T cells may come from the graft donor. This material consisted of PBMCs, mostly from graft donor cells, taken 360 days after TCRalphabeta/CD19-depleted stem cell transplant. The chain combines TRBV12-3 or TRBV12-4 with TRBJ2-3, with a tentative D call TRBD1 (5 bases). CDR3: CASSFQGPRDTQYF. The CDR3 DNA sequence: TGTGCCAGCAGTTTCCAGGGCCCGAGGGATACGCAGTATTTT.